One sample yielded the 13 T cell receptor beta chains listed below, sequenced in a study of blood T cell repertoires in COVID-19. TCRdb's table, derived via immunoSEQ multiplex PCR, lists solely in-frame clones and lacks some. The sample holds approximately 280,000 clones; around 92% are singletons and the top ten take approximately 2%. Sequencing was performed on PBMCs or T cells enriched from blood (not recorded which). These receptor sequences come from a woman aged 60-75 years who had recovered from COVID-19.

This sequence joins TRBV11-2 and TRBJ2-3; 7 nucleotides align to TRBD2. The CDR3 contains 16 residues. The germline V gene encodes CDR1 SGHAT and CDR2 FQNNGV. Losses at the gene ends were 5 bases for V and 4 bases for J; bases not matched to a gene: 12. The CDR3 here is CASSQGSAGAPDTQYF. The CDR3 DNA sequence: TGTGCCAGCAGCCAAGGATCGGCGGGAGCCCCAGATACGCAGTATTTT.

The V gene is TRBV10-1, the J gene TRBJ2-2; D gene uncertain. The CDR3 length is 12 residues. Germline CDR1 reads WNHNN; CDR2 reads SYGVQD (reference sequence). V lost 6 bases and J lost 1, with 3 bases in between. The CDR3 is CASSQNTGELFF. The CDR3 DNA follows: TGCGCCAGCAGCCAGAACACCGGGGAGCTGTTTTTT.

Notes on this clone: One junction end does not reproduce the germline sequence, and a read error may be involved. The chain is built from TRBV2 and TRBJ1-2, with TRBD1 as a possible D gene (6 bases). The CDR3 consists of 10 residues. The germline gives CDR1 SNHLY, CDR2 FYNNEI. Here the CDR3 reads CASRGPGHQF. The CDR3 region has the DNA TGTGCCAGCAGAGGGCCGGGACACCAATTC.

The chain recombines TRBV27 with TRBJ2-3, with D perhaps matching TRBD2 (5 bases). CDR1 MNHEY and CDR2 SMNVEV come from the germline V gene (reference sequence). The CDR3 length is 18 residues. Trimming left V 1 base short and J 3 bases short, with 20 bases between. CDR3 DNA: TGTGCCAGCAGTTTATGGGTTTCGTTGGGAGACGGAACAGATACGCAGTATTTT. It specifies CASSLWVSLGDGTDTQYF.

The chain employs TRBV19 and TRBJ1-2, with 7 nucleotides matching TRBD1. CDR1 is LNHDA, CDR2 SQIVND, per germline (reference sequence). This CDR3 contains 16 residues. J gave up 7 bases and V 7 bases, and 18 bases lay outside the gene matches. The CDR3 nucleotides are TGTGCCAGTACCTGGAGTTCGGGACAGCAAGGAACTGGCTACACCTTC. This codes for CASTWSSGQQGTGYTF.

This chain links TRBV18 with TRBJ1-2; D not resolved. CDR1 and CDR2 from the germline V gene are KGHSH and LQKENI. V lost 2 bases and J lost 2, with 6 bases in between. The length of the CDR3 is 13 residues. This CDR3 reads CASSPTLNYGYTF. In DNA, the CDR3 is TGTGCCAGCTCACCAACATTGAACTATGGCTACACCTTC.

This clone was counted a few times. The chain joins TRBV5-1 to TRBJ2-2, with 7 bases aligning to TRBD2. The CDR3 runs 14 residues. Germline lookup yields CDR1 SGHRS and CDR2 YFSETQ. V trimming: 2 bases; J trimming: 5 bases; junction bases outside the gene matches: 3. This CDR3 reads CASSLPGGTGELFF. The CDR3 bases are TGCGCCAGCAGCTTACCCGGGGGGACCGGGGAGCTGTTTTTT.

V usage is TRBV4-1 and J usage is TRBJ2-1; the match to TRBD1 covers 10 bases. V lost 0 bases and J lost 4; bases outside the gene matches: 3. CDR1 MGHRA and CDR2 YSYEKL come from the germline V gene. The CDR3 has 16 residues. DNA for the CDR3: TGCGCCAGCAGCCAAGACTGGACAGGGGGTTACAATGAGCAGTTCTTC. It codes for CASSQDWTGGYNEQFF.

In its sample, this clone was seen once. The chain is built from TRBV7-2 and TRBJ2-5; a weak D match, TRBD2 (6 bases). CDR1 is SGHTA and CDR2 is FQGNSA in the germline V gene. The germline V and J ends were trimmed by 1 base and 8 bases, with 14 bases remaining between them. The CDR3 length is 14 residues. In nucleotides, the CDR3 is TGTGCCAGCAGCTTAGTAGGGAGGCAGGATACCCAGTACTTC. It yields the protein CASSLVGRQDTQYF.

V and J are TRBV18 and TRBJ1-3; 7 bases agree with TRBD1. V dropped 9 bases and J dropped 1; count of bases not matched to a gene: 3. CDR3 length: 13 residues. Per the germline V gene, CDR1 is KGHSH and CDR2 is LQKENI. The DNA for the CDR3 is TGTGCCAGTGCGACAGGGTCTGGAAACACCATATATTTT. This sequence encodes CASATGSGNTIYF.

The V and J genes are TRBV30 and TRBJ1-5; possibly TRBD1 for D (5 bases). The CDR3 contains 14 residues. The germline gives CDR1 GTSNPN, CDR2 SVGIG (reference sequence). Trimming left V 3 bases short and J 3 bases short, with 12 bases between. The CDR3 sequence is CAWRTGGTNQPQHF. CDR3 DNA: TGTGCCTGGAGAACCGGGGGAACCAATCAGCCCCAGCATTTT. Looking up the rest from reference TRBV30 and TRBJ1-5 gives the full variable domain: SQTIHQWPATLVQPVGSPLSLECTVEGTSNPNLYWYRQAAGRGLQLLFYSVGIGQISSEVPQNLSASRPQDRQFILSSKKLLLSDSGFYLCAWRTGGTNQPQHFGDGTRLSIL.

The V gene is TRBV5-1, the J gene TRBJ1-4; D possibly corresponds to TRBD1 (5 bases). Trimming shortened V by 4 bases and J by 5 bases, and 15 bases separated the two germline ends. CDR1 and CDR2 (germline): SGHRS, YFSETQ. This CDR3 has 15 amino acids. In DNA, the CDR3 is TGCGCCAGCAGCCCAGGGCCGGGTCTAAATGAAAAACTGTTTTTT. It yields the protein CASSPGPGLNEKLFF.

The J gene is TRBJ2-3, the V gene TRBV7-9; 7 bases match TRBD2. V lost 7 bases and J lost 3; bases outside the gene matches: 7. The germline V gene has CDR1 SEHNR and CDR2 FQNEAQ (reference sequence). The CDR3 runs 14 residues. CDR3 loop: CASKVGGVTDTQYF. The CDR3 DNA is TGTGCCAGCAAAGTGGGAGGGGTAACAGATACGCAGTATTTT.